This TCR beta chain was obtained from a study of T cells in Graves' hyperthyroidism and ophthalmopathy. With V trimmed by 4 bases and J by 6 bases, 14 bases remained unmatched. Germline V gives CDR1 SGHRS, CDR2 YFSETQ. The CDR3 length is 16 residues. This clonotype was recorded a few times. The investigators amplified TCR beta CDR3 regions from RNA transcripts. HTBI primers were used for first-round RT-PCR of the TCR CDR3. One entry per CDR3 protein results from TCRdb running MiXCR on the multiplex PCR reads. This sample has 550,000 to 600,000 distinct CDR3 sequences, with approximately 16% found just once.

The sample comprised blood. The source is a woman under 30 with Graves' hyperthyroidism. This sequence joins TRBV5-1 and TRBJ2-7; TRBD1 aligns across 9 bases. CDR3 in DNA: TGCGCCAGCAGCCCGAATCCGGGACAGGGCGCTGGCGAGCAGTACTTC. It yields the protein CASSPNPGQGAGEQYF.